This record covers a single TCR beta chain. No antigen is known for it. Here immunoSEQ multiplex PCR was the method, and the copy in TCRdb shows in-frame clones only, minus some. The sample includes roughly 150,000 clones, 90% seen only once; the top ten take about 5.9%. The CDR3 extends over 13 amino acids. The V end was cut by 4 bases, the J end by 5 bases, with 12 bases between. Germline V CDR1 and CDR2: SGDLS, YYNGEE. These data come from a study of T cell responses to AZD1222 COVID-19 vaccine. Study-wide results and limits: Among vaccine-associated CD4 TCRs, coverage spanned spike, with dominance at 160-218 and 743-854. Among the donors, most were white British and more were female, and clonal diversity was possibly underestimated. A rise in Spike-specific TCR breadth and depth followed two AZD1222 doses.

Pooling was applied to second doses at about 4 or about 12 weeks. Sequenced material: peripheral blood, taken 28 days after the second AZD1222 dose. The clonotype comes from an adult who received the AZD1222 COVID-19 vaccine. The chain carries TRBV9 and TRBJ1-2; D is ambiguous. CDR3 sequence: CASSPASWYGYTF. Here the CDR3 DNA reads TGTGCCAGCAGCCCAGCGTCATGGTATGGCTACACCTTC.